This entry concerns a single TCR beta chain. Its cognate antigen is unknown. This entry comes from a study of shared clonotypes between healthy human individuals. Study outcomes and limitations: Some clonotypes were shared by all four sorted-subset donors, while others were not shared. The non-shared ones had lower generation probabilities than the shared ones.

The protocol was immunoSEQ multiplex PCR, while the TCRdb copy is restricted to in-frame clones and leaves out a portion. The repertoire consists of around 600,000 clones, with roughly 98% occurring once and the leading ten covering roughly 0.29%. Positive CCR7 selection of CD45RO-negative cells yielded the naive CD8 cells, and terminally differentiated effector memory CD45RA+ cells were excluded. This CDR3 is built from 17 residues. V lost 2 bases, J lost 0 bases, and 13 bases lay in between. The germline V gene encodes CDR1 MNHNS and CDR2 SASEGT. This TCR was recovered from a man between 25 and 39 years old in good health. This chain uses TRBV6-1 with TRBJ2-2; the D gene is possibly TRBD2 (6 bases). Material: naive CD8+ T cells sorted from blood. CDR3 sequence (DNA): TGTGCCAGCAGTGAATTCGGGTGGGAGGCGAACACCGGGGAGCTGTTTTTT. This gives the protein CASSEFGWEANTGELFF.